A single sample is the source of the 8 T cell receptor beta chains below, sequenced in a study of blood T cell repertoires in COVID-19. Here immunoSEQ multiplex PCR was the method, and the copy in TCRdb shows in-frame clones only, minus some. Among under 200,000 clones listed, 84% were seen once. Sequenced material: peripheral blood. These TCRs come from a woman aged 65 to 85 with COVID-19, enrolled during active disease.

The table lists this clone with a count of one. This chain links TRBV9 with TRBJ1-2; the D is unclear. Trimming removed 0 bases from V and 7 bases from J, with 13 bases in between. The CDR3 loop spans 14 amino acids. Germline CDR1 is SGDLS and CDR2 is YYNGEE. CDR3 DNA: TGTGCCAGCAGCGTAGATCTAGGTGTACGTGGCTACACCTTC. This gives the protein CASSVDLGVRGYTF.

The chain carries TRBV5-1 and TRBJ2-3; 10 positions match TRBD2. Unmatched junction bases numbered 8, after V lost 4 bases and J lost 3 bases. Germline V lookup: CDR1 SGHRS, CDR2 YFSETQ. There are 16 residues in the CDR3. The CDR3 nucleotides are TGCGCCAGCAGCCCCCGTGGTAGCGGGAGGACAGATACGCAGTATTTT. It translates to CASSPRGSGRTDTQYF.

This clone was counted between two and nine times. The chain carries TRBV11-1 and TRBJ2-7; 8 nucleotides align to TRBD1. The CDR3 covers 12 residues. V was pared by 6 bases and J by 10 bases, with 8 bases of the junction left unmatched. The germline CDR1 and CDR2 sequences are SGHAT and FQDESV (reference sequence). The chain's CDR3 is CASSPSGTGQYF. CDR3 nucleotide sequence: TGTGCCAGCAGTCCTTCCGGGACAGGCCAGTACTTC.

The chain links TRBV6-5 to TRBJ1-2, with 9 bases matching TRBD1. J was trimmed by 7 bases and V by 7 bases; bases with no gene match: 7. CDR1 and CDR2 from the germline V gene are MNHEY and SVGAGI. The CDR3 runs to 13 residues. The CDR3 nucleotides read TGTGCCAGCAATGGACAGGGGCCTTTTGGCTACACCTTC. Translating it yields CASNGQGPFGYTF.

This sequence joins TRBV19 and TRBJ1-2, with D possibly matching TRBD1 (6 bases). Germline CDR1 reads LNHDA; CDR2 reads SQIVND (reference sequence). V was trimmed by 3 bases and J by 7 bases, leaving 18 bases between them. The CDR3 totals 15 residues. The CDR3 reads CASSISLQGEIGYTF. For the CDR3, the DNA is TGTGCCAGTAGTATCTCCCTACAGGGAGAGATTGGCTACACCTTC.

CDR3 sequence (DNA): TGCGCCAGCAGCCGGATCTCCCCGGGCTATGGCTACACCTTC. Its protein product is CASSRISPGYGYTF. This sequence joins TRBV5-1 and TRBJ1-2; D is unresolved. The CDR3 has 14 residues. The V gene lost 4 bases and the J gene lost 4 bases, with 14 bases spanning the gap. Germline lookup yields CDR1 SGHRS and CDR2 YFSETQ.

The chain couples TRBV10-2 to TRBJ2-7; D uncertain. V was pared by 6 bases and J by 2 bases, with 14 bases between. CDR1 is WSHSY and CDR2 is SAAADI in the germline V gene. CDR3 size: 14 residues. The CDR3 coding sequence is TGCGCCAGCAGCCCCCATCAGGTCCCCTACGAGCAGTACGTC. Translation: CASSPHQVPYEQYV.

This clone was seen a handful of times. The chain is built from TRBV19 and TRBJ2-2, with 8 bases fitting TRBD1. The CDR3 runs 15 residues. V lost 4 bases and J lost 3; bases outside the gene matches: 4. Germline assignment: CDR1 LNHDA and CDR2 SQIVND (reference sequence). Here the CDR3 DNA reads TGTGCCAGTAGTACAAACAGGGGGGACACCGGGGAGCTGTTTTTT. Protein sequence: CASSTNRGDTGELFF. The entire variable domain, with the rest obtained from reference TRBV19 and TRBJ2-2, is as follows: DGGITQSPKYLFRKEGQNVTLSCEQNLNHDAMYWYRQDPGQGLRLIYYSQIVNDFQKGDIAEGYSVSREKKESFPLTVTSAQKNPTAFYLCASSTNRGDTGELFFGEGSRLTVL.